This TCR beta chain came from a study of shared clonotypes between healthy human individuals. Naive CD8 cells lacked CD45RO and underwent positive selection for CCR7, leaving out terminally differentiated effector memory CD45RA+ cells. About this clone: Other nucleotide sequences in the sample specify the same CDR3.

Libraries were prepared by immunoSEQ multiplex PCR; TCRdb keeps only in-frame clonotypes and omits some of them. The top ten hold approximately 1.2% of the sample, which has some 2 million clones, about 94% seen once. This CDR3 has 14 residues. Trimming took 3 bases from V and 0 from J, leaving 8 bases between them. Germline V gene sequence: CDR1 SGHVS, CDR2 FQNEAQ. Sequencing was carried out using naive CD8+ T cells sorted from blood. The TCR comes from a man aged 18 to 29 in good health. The chain joins TRBV7-8 to TRBJ1-1; perhaps TRBD1 as D (5 bases). The chain's CDR3 is CASSLQGMNTEAFF. CDR3 coding DNA: TGTGCCAGCAGCTTGCAGGGTATGAACACTGAAGCTTTCTTT.